The rows below give T cell receptor beta chains drawn from one sample of a study of T-cell reconstitution after alpha-beta-depleted transplantation in children. TCRdb ran MiXCR on the PCR reads and lists one entry per CDR3 protein. The repertoire holds around 380,000 distinct CDR3 sequences, with about a tenth as singletons. The sequencing here drew on PBMCs from the stem cell graft donor, taken from the stem cell graft. These receptors were obtained from a human donor who donated a stem cell graft to a child with acute myeloid leukemia. Each CDR3 is given with its conserved first and last residue. Each record gives: clone size, D gene, J gene, V gene, CDR3 DNA, CDR3 protein. D genes are given only for firm matches. Clone size is stated in some rows and not others, as once, few, many or a class when expanded.

clone_size: few
d_call: -
j_call: TRBJ1-1
v_call: TRBV7-9
cdr3_nt: TGTGCCAGCAGTTTAGGGGGGGCGGGGAACACTGAAGCTTTCTTT
cdr3_aa: CASSLGGAGNTEAFF

clone_size: -
d_call: -
j_call: TRBJ2-3
v_call: TRBV10-3
cdr3_nt: TGTGCCACAAAAATAAACAGGGCTTCCACAGATACGCAGTATTTT
cdr3_aa: CATKINRASTDTQYF

clone_size: many
d_call: -
j_call: TRBJ2-7
v_call: TRBV20-1
cdr3_nt: TGCAGTGCCCAGTTGGGGGGCTACGAGCAGTACTTC
cdr3_aa: CSAQLGGYEQYF

clone_size: few
d_call: TRBD2
j_call: TRBJ2-1
v_call: TRBV12-3/TRBV12-4
cdr3_nt: TGTGCCAGCAGTTCGGGACTAGCGGGAGGATGGGGTAATGAGCAGTTCTTC
cdr3_aa: CASSSGLAGGWGNEQFF

clone_size: many
d_call: -
j_call: TRBJ2-1
v_call: TRBV27
cdr3_nt: TGTGCCAGCAGTCCCCGAAACAGCAACCGGGGATACTACAATGAGCAGTTCTTC
cdr3_aa: CASSPRNSNRGYYNEQFF

clone_size: -
d_call: TRBD2
j_call: TRBJ2-2
v_call: TRBV3-1
cdr3_nt: TGTGCCAGCAGCCTTTGGACGGGGGGGCAGAACACCGGGGAGCTGTTTTTT
cdr3_aa: CASSLWTGGQNTGELFF

clone_size: -
d_call: -
j_call: TRBJ2-3
v_call: TRBV7-9
cdr3_nt: TGTGCCAGCAGGAGGGGGGTCTCAGATACGCAGTATTTT
cdr3_aa: CASRRGVSDTQYF

clone_size: few
d_call: -
j_call: TRBJ2-1
v_call: TRBV19
cdr3_nt: TGTGCCAGTAGAGGGAGGTACAATGAGCAGTTCTTC
cdr3_aa: CASRGRYNEQFF

clone_size: many
d_call: -
j_call: TRBJ1-1
v_call: TRBV12-3/TRBV12-4
cdr3_nt: TGTGCCAGCAGTTTTAGTTCAGGGAACACTGAAGCTTTCTTT
cdr3_aa: CASSFSSGNTEAFF

clone_size: many
d_call: -
j_call: TRBJ2-1
v_call: TRBV7-2
cdr3_nt: TGTGCCAGCAGCTTAGCTGTGGGGCGCGATATCTACAATGAGCAGTTCTTC
cdr3_aa: CASSLAVGRDIYNEQFF

clone_size: -
d_call: -
j_call: TRBJ1-5
v_call: TRBV20-1
cdr3_nt: TGCAGTGCGGCGACAGGCCCGAATCAGCCCCAGCATTTT
cdr3_aa: CSAATGPNQPQHF

clone_size: -
d_call: TRBD2
j_call: TRBJ2-7
v_call: TRBV3-1
cdr3_nt: TGTGCCAGCAGCCTCCTAGCGGGAGGGCTGTTCGAGCAGTACTTC
cdr3_aa: CASSLLAGGLFEQYF

clone_size: -
d_call: TRBD1
j_call: TRBJ2-5
v_call: TRBV20-1
cdr3_nt: TGCAGTGCTAAAGACCTCCGGGACAGGGTTCGAGAGACCCAGTACTTC
cdr3_aa: CSAKDLRDRVRETQYF

clone_size: -
d_call: TRBD1
j_call: TRBJ2-5
v_call: TRBV20-1
cdr3_nt: TGCAGTGTACCCACAGGTTACAGGGGGATCGAGACCCAGTACTTC
cdr3_aa: CSVPTGYRGIETQYF

clone_size: -
d_call: TRBD1
j_call: TRBJ2-5
v_call: TRBV20-1
cdr3_nt: TGCAGTGCTAGACCATTGGACAGGGCGGGGACCCAGTACTTC
cdr3_aa: CSARPLDRAGTQYF

clone_size: few
d_call: TRBD2
j_call: TRBJ2-5
v_call: TRBV20-1
cdr3_nt: TGCAGTGCTAGAGAACGACTAGCGGGGCGTCAAGAGACCCAGTACTTC
cdr3_aa: CSARERLAGRQETQYF

clone_size: few
d_call: -
j_call: TRBJ1-2
v_call: TRBV18
cdr3_nt: TGTGCCAGCTCACCGACCCCTTGGGGGGGCCAGGGCTACACCTTC
cdr3_aa: CASSPTPWGGQGYTF

clone_size: -
d_call: -
j_call: TRBJ1-5
v_call: TRBV6-1
cdr3_nt: TGTGCCAGCAGGGAACAGCCTAATAGCAATCAGCCCCAGCATTTT
cdr3_aa: CASREQPNSNQPQHF

clone_size: few
d_call: -
j_call: TRBJ1-6
v_call: TRBV20-1
cdr3_nt: TGCAGTGCTAGAGAGTTAATCAGCTCCTATAATTCACCCCTCCACTTT
cdr3_aa: CSARELISSYNSPLHF

clone_size: many
d_call: -
j_call: TRBJ2-5
v_call: TRBV20-1
cdr3_nt: TGCAGTGCACTTGTAAAAGGGAAAGAGACCCAGTACTTC
cdr3_aa: CSALVKGKETQYF

clone_size: few
d_call: TRBD1
j_call: TRBJ2-2
v_call: TRBV5-1
cdr3_nt: TGCGCCAGCACCTATCGACAGGGGCCTTACACCGGGGAGCTGTTTTTT
cdr3_aa: CASTYRQGPYTGELFF

clone_size: -
d_call: TRBD1
j_call: TRBJ1-1
v_call: TRBV5-1
cdr3_nt: TGCGCCAGCGGCGGGACAGGGACTGAAGCTTTCTTT
cdr3_aa: CASGGTGTEAFF

clone_size: few
d_call: TRBD2
j_call: TRBJ2-3
v_call: TRBV9
cdr3_nt: TGTGCCAGCAGCGTCGGGACTACCACAGATACGCAGTATTTT
cdr3_aa: CASSVGTTTDTQYF

clone_size: many
d_call: -
j_call: TRBJ2-2
v_call: TRBV7-2
cdr3_nt: TGTGCCAGCACCCCCCTTGGTAGAACCGGGGAGCTGTTTTTT
cdr3_aa: CASTPLGRTGELFF

clone_size: -
d_call: -
j_call: TRBJ2-5
v_call: TRBV12-3/TRBV12-4
cdr3_nt: TGTGCCAGCAGTTCTGAGGGGGGGCTAGGGGAGACCCAGTACTTC
cdr3_aa: CASSSEGGLGETQYF

clone_size: few
d_call: -
j_call: TRBJ1-3
v_call: TRBV3-1
cdr3_nt: TGTGCCAGCAGTCCAACAGGGTACGGAAACACCATATATTTT
cdr3_aa: CASSPTGYGNTIYF

clone_size: -
d_call: -
j_call: TRBJ1-2
v_call: TRBV20-1
cdr3_nt: TGCAGTGCTTTGGGACACCCATCGACGGAGTATGGCTACACCTTC
cdr3_aa: CSALGHPSTEYGYTF

clone_size: few
d_call: TRBD2
j_call: TRBJ2-3
v_call: TRBV10-3
cdr3_nt: TGTGCCATCAGTGAGAGATCCGGGGGGTTTGAAGGCACAGATACGCAGTATTTT
cdr3_aa: CAISERSGGFEGTDTQYF

clone_size: -
d_call: -
j_call: TRBJ2-5
v_call: TRBV20-1
cdr3_nt: TGCAGTTCTTATGGGGAAGAGACCCAGTACTTC
cdr3_aa: CSSYGEETQYF

clone_size: few
d_call: TRBD2
j_call: TRBJ2-1
v_call: TRBV29-1
cdr3_nt: TGCAGCGTTGATATCTCTGCTAGCGGGGGCACGTACAATGAGCAGTTCTTC
cdr3_aa: CSVDISASGGTYNEQFF

clone_size: few
d_call: -
j_call: TRBJ2-3
v_call: TRBV28
cdr3_nt: TGTGCCAGCAGTTTAAGAGGAGCCAGTACAGATACGCAGTATTTT
cdr3_aa: CASSLRGASTDTQYF

clone_size: many
d_call: TRBD1
j_call: TRBJ2-7
v_call: TRBV5-1
cdr3_nt: TGCGCCAGCAGCTTATTGGGACAGGGGGCAGAAGAGCAGTACTTC
cdr3_aa: CASSLLGQGAEEQYF

clone_size: -
d_call: -
j_call: TRBJ1-1
v_call: TRBV6-2/TRBV6-3
cdr3_nt: TGTGCCAGCAGTTACTCTGACACTGAAGCTTTCTTT
cdr3_aa: CASSYSDTEAFF

clone_size: many
d_call: TRBD1
j_call: TRBJ2-3
v_call: TRBV5-1
cdr3_nt: TGCGCCAGCAGCCGGACAGGGAATCAAGAAGATACGCAGTATTTT
cdr3_aa: CASSRTGNQEDTQYF

clone_size: -
d_call: TRBD1
j_call: TRBJ1-2
v_call: TRBV12-3/TRBV12-4
cdr3_nt: TGTGCCAGCTGGGGACAGAACTATGGCTACACCTTC
cdr3_aa: CASWGQNYGYTF

clone_size: many
d_call: -
j_call: TRBJ2-1
v_call: TRBV7-6
cdr3_nt: TGTGCCAGCAGCTCCGCCGGCACAGGGGAGGGCAATGAGCAGTTCTTC
cdr3_aa: CASSSAGTGEGNEQFF

clone_size: few
d_call: -
j_call: TRBJ2-5
v_call: TRBV10-3
cdr3_nt: TGTGCCGGAAGCCCAGGGACTGAAGAGACCCAGTACTTC
cdr3_aa: CAGSPGTEETQYF

clone_size: few
d_call: -
j_call: TRBJ2-1
v_call: TRBV19
cdr3_nt: TGTGCCAGTAGTATAGAAAGCGGGCGGATGCGCTACAATGAGCAGTTCTTC
cdr3_aa: CASSIESGRMRYNEQFF

clone_size: many
d_call: -
j_call: TRBJ1-1
v_call: TRBV10-3
cdr3_nt: TGTGCCATCAGCCTACAGGGGAACACTGAAGCTTTCTTT
cdr3_aa: CAISLQGNTEAFF

clone_size: few
d_call: TRBD2
j_call: TRBJ2-7
v_call: TRBV6-1
cdr3_nt: TGTGCCAGCAGACCGGGACTAGTCTCCTACGAGCAGTACTTC
cdr3_aa: CASRPGLVSYEQYF

clone_size: once
d_call: -
j_call: TRBJ2-3
v_call: TRBV2
cdr3_nt: TGTGCCAGCAGTGATCGGCTAGCGAGTACAGATACGCAGTATTTT
cdr3_aa: CASSDRLASTDTQYF

clone_size: -
d_call: -
j_call: TRBJ2-5
v_call: TRBV20-1
cdr3_nt: TGCAGTGCTAACAGGGAAGAGACCCAGTACTTC
cdr3_aa: CSANREETQYF

clone_size: -
d_call: -
j_call: TRBJ2-3
v_call: TRBV25-1
cdr3_nt: TGTGCCAGCAGTGAATACGGCCTGGGGGGTGGAGATACGCAGTATTTT
cdr3_aa: CASSEYGLGGGDTQYF

clone_size: -
d_call: TRBD1
j_call: TRBJ2-1
v_call: TRBV12-3/TRBV12-4
cdr3_nt: TGTGCCAGCAGGCCCCACGCGGGCAGGGGGCTCAATGAGCAGTTCTTC
cdr3_aa: CASRPHAGRGLNEQFF

clone_size: many
d_call: -
j_call: TRBJ2-6
v_call: TRBV10-2
cdr3_nt: TGCGCCAGCAGTGCCCCGGGGGCCGCTGGGGCCAACGTCCTGACTTTC
cdr3_aa: CASSAPGAAGANVLTF

clone_size: few
d_call: TRBD1
j_call: TRBJ2-3
v_call: TRBV20-1
cdr3_nt: TGCAGTGCAAAGGGGACAGGGCCCCGGTCAACAGATACGCAGTATTTT
cdr3_aa: CSAKGTGPRSTDTQYF

clone_size: -
d_call: -
j_call: TRBJ2-5
v_call: TRBV20-1
cdr3_nt: TGCAGTGCTAGAGATCTGACGGGGGTAAGAGAGACCCAGTACTTC
cdr3_aa: CSARDLTGVRETQYF

clone_size: few
d_call: TRBD2
j_call: TRBJ2-5
v_call: TRBV5-4
cdr3_nt: TGTGCCAGCAGCCAGATTACTAGCGGGGGGCTAGGAGAGACCCAGTACTTC
cdr3_aa: CASSQITSGGLGETQYF

clone_size: many
d_call: TRBD2
j_call: TRBJ2-1
v_call: TRBV6-5
cdr3_nt: TGTGCCAGCAGTTCCTCTAGCGGGCTCTTTAATGAGCAGTTCTTC
cdr3_aa: CASSSSSGLFNEQFF

clone_size: -
d_call: -
j_call: TRBJ2-6
v_call: TRBV5-1
cdr3_nt: TGCGCCAGCAGCTTGGGTTCGGTGGTCTCTGGGGCCAACGTCCTGACTTTC
cdr3_aa: CASSLGSVVSGANVLTF

clone_size: -
d_call: -
j_call: TRBJ2-1
v_call: TRBV9
cdr3_nt: TGTGCCAGCAGCGTAGATACTAGCCGAGGTCGTGAGCAGTTCTTC
cdr3_aa: CASSVDTSRGREQFF

clone_size: once
d_call: -
j_call: TRBJ1-2
v_call: TRBV4-2
cdr3_nt: TGTGCCAGCAGCCAGAAACAAGGACCCTATGGCTACACCTTC
cdr3_aa: CASSQKQGPYGYTF

clone_size: few
d_call: TRBD1
j_call: TRBJ2-7
v_call: TRBV18
cdr3_nt: TGTGCCAGCTCACCCGCAAGGACAGGGGTCTCCTACGAGCAGTACTTC
cdr3_aa: CASSPARTGVSYEQYF

clone_size: few
d_call: -
j_call: TRBJ1-5
v_call: TRBV12-5
cdr3_nt: TGTGCTAGTGGTTTGGTACAGGGCTGGGGCAATCAGCCCCAGCATTTT
cdr3_aa: CASGLVQGWGNQPQHF

clone_size: few
d_call: TRBD1
j_call: TRBJ1-5
v_call: TRBV25-1
cdr3_nt: TGTGCCAGCAGCGAGGACAGGACCCCGGGCCTCAATCAGCCCCAGCATTTT
cdr3_aa: CASSEDRTPGLNQPQHF